Below are 16 T cell receptor beta chains sequenced from a single sample in a study of cytomegalovirus exposure and HLA in healthy donors. Sequencing used immunoSEQ multiplex PCR; TCRdb keeps in-frame clones, though not all of them. The table records around 150,000 clones, 70% to 90% of them present only once. Sequenced sample: PBMCs. These receptors all come from a woman aged 18-29 years in good health and CMV-seropositive.

The CDR3 DNA sequence: TGCGCCAGCAGCGTGACAGGATATTCGGGGGAGCTGTTTTTT. It specifies CASSVTGYSGELFF. The chain combines TRBV5-1 with TRBJ2-2, with D perhaps TRBD1 (6 bases). The CDR3 extends over 14 amino acids. CDR1 is SGHRS, CDR2 YFSETQ, per germline. Trimming stripped 4 bases from V and 8 bases from J, with 15 bases between. Full variable domain (missing parts from reference TRBV5-1 and TRBJ2-2): KAGVTQTPRYLIKTRGQQVTLSCSPISGHRSVSWYQQTPGQGLQFLFEYFSETQRNKGNFPGRFSGRQFSNSRSEMNVSTLELGDSALYLCASSVTGYSGELFFGEGSRLTVL.

CDR3 DNA: TGTGCCAGCAGTGCCCCCGGGGTCTCCTACGAGCAGTACTTC. Its protein product is CASSAPGVSYEQYF. This chain uses TRBV27 with TRBJ2-7; D may be TRBD2 (5 bases). Trimming removed 5 bases from V and 0 bases from J, with 11 bases in between. Germline V gene sequence: CDR1 MNHEY, CDR2 SMNVEV (reference sequence). There are 14 residues in the CDR3.

This clone has more than one count but fewer than ten. This chain uses TRBV10-3 with TRBJ2-7; possibly TRBD2 for D (6 bases). The CDR3 is made up of 14 amino acids. Germline V CDR1 and CDR2: ENHRY, SYGVKD. Trimming removed 4 bases at V and 9 bases at J, with 19 bases between. Here the CDR3 reads CAISAEAGSVLQYF. CDR3 sequence (DNA): TGTGCCATCAGTGCGGAGGCCGGGAGTGTTCTGCAGTACTTC.

V and J are TRBV2 and TRBJ1-5; weak D call: TRBD1 (5 bases). Germline CDR1 SNHLY, CDR2 FYNNEI. V lost 6 bases and J lost 6, with 12 bases in between. This CDR3 spans 13 amino acids. The CDR3 DNA reads TGTGCCAGCAGGGCCCTCCAGGGTCAGCCCCAGCATTTT. Translating it yields CASRALQGQPQHF.

This rearrangement joins TRBV14 to TRBJ1-2; D remains ambiguous. Deletions cut 1 base from V and 8 bases from J, with 20 bases between. The germline V gene encodes CDR1 SGHDN and CDR2 FVKESK. The CDR3 totals 16 residues. The CDR3 region has the DNA TGTGCCAGCAGCCAAGTCAGGTGGCCCTTTTTCGGCGGCTACACCTTC. It specifies CASSQVRWPFFGGYTF.

This sequence joins TRBV18 and TRBJ1-2; D is perhaps TRBD1 (5 bases). CDR3 length: 15 residues. Germline CDR1 is KGHSH and CDR2 is LQKENI. V was trimmed by 2 bases and J by 6 bases, leaving 16 bases between them. For the CDR3, the DNA is TGTGCCAGCTCACCAACGGTGAGGGCGGGGGATGGCTACACCTTC. It codes for CASSPTVRAGDGYTF.

The chain combines TRBV11-3 with TRBJ1-1; 8 bases map to TRBD1. CDR3 length equals 13 residues. Germline-derived CDR1 and CDR2 are SGHNT and YENEEA. The V gene end was trimmed by 5 bases and the J gene end by 10 bases; junction bases not matched to a gene: 9. CDR3 region: CASSPRGTGGAFF. The DNA of the CDR3 is TGTGCCAGCAGCCCCCGGGGCACAGGGGGAGCTTTCTTT.

This chain joins TRBV30 and TRBJ1-5; a weak D match, TRBD1 (6 bases). CDR1 and CDR2 from the germline V gene are GTSNPN and SVGIG (reference sequence). The CDR3 sequence is 17 residues long. V was clipped by 0 bases and J by 4 bases, with 19 bases between them. CDR3 DNA sequence: TGTGCCTGGAGTGTAAACTTCGGGGGGCACACGAATCAGCCCCAGCATTTT. Translated: CAWSVNFGGHTNQPQHF.

This rearrangement joins TRBV7-9 to TRBJ1-5; no reliable D call. V was clipped by 5 bases and J by 3 bases, with 11 bases between them. CDR3 size: 14 residues. Germline loops: CDR1 SEHNR, CDR2 FQNEAQ (reference sequence). DNA of the CDR3: TGTGCCAGCAGCCCCCTAACTTCCAATCAGCCCCAGCATTTT. This encodes CASSPLTSNQPQHF.

The V gene is TRBV27, the J gene TRBJ2-7; TRBD2 matches 13 bases. The CDR3 has 16 amino acids. J was trimmed by 0 bases and V by 5 bases; bases with no gene match: 4. Per germline, CDR1 MNHEY and CDR2 SMNVEV (reference sequence). As DNA, the CDR3 is TGTGCCAGCAGTAAGGGGACTAGCGGGGACTCCTACGAGCAGTACTTC. Translated: CASSKGTSGDSYEQYF.

Worth noting for this clone: Within the sample, other DNA sequences also encode this same CDR3. The gene calls are TRBV19 and TRBJ2-7, with 8 bases identical to TRBD2. V shed 1 base, J shed 2 bases, and the junction held 1 base outside the gene matches. This CDR3 is 14 amino acids long. Germline-derived CDR1 and CDR2 are LNHDA and SQIVND (reference sequence). The CDR3 DNA follows: TGTGCCAGTAGTATAGCGGGGGGGGCCTACGAGCAGTACTTC. It encodes CASSIAGGAYEQYF.

J is TRBJ2-1 and V is TRBV11-2, with 7 bases that match TRBD2. Germline loops: CDR1 SGHAT, CDR2 FQNNGV. Germline trimming cut 4 bases from V and 5 bases from J; bases unmatched to any gene: 5. This CDR3 comprises 14 residues. CDR3 loop: CASSSGEGHNEQFF. Written as DNA, the CDR3 is TGTGCCAGCAGCTCGGGGGAGGGCCACAATGAGCAGTTCTTC. Full variable domain (rest looked up from reference TRBV11-2 and TRBJ2-1): EAGVAQSPRYKIIEKRQSVAFWCNPISGHATLYWYQQILGQGPKLLIQFQNNGVVDDSQLPKDRFSAERLKGVDSTLKIQPAKLEDSAVYLCASSSGEGHNEQFFGPGTRLTVL.

V usage is TRBV11-2 and J usage is TRBJ2-5; 7 bases line up with TRBD2. Germline CDR1 reads SGHAT; CDR2 reads FQNNGV. There are 17 residues in the CDR3. V lost 0 bases and J lost 5; bases outside the gene matches: 12. For the CDR3, the DNA is TGTGCCAGCAGCTTAGATGCGAGAGGGAGGGCCAGGGAGACCCAGTACTTC. Protein: CASSLDARGRARETQYF.

The table lists this clone with a few counts. The chain has TRBV9 and TRBJ1-2, with D possibly being TRBD1 (6 bases). This CDR3 contains 16 residues. The germline V and J ends were trimmed by 0 bases and 4 bases, with 16 bases remaining between them. Germline lookup yields CDR1 SGDLS and CDR2 YYNGEE. CDR3 amino acids: CASSVVPDRAVYGYTF. DNA for the CDR3: TGTGCCAGCAGCGTAGTTCCGGACAGAGCAGTCTATGGCTACACCTTC.

V usage is TRBV15 and J usage is TRBJ1-1; the D is unclear. The V gene's germline CDR1 is LNHNV and CDR2 YYDKDF (reference sequence). V was shortened by 1 base and J by 0 bases, with 12 bases between the two germline ends. This CDR3 region has 16 residues. CDR3 in amino acids: CATSRVRILLNTEAFF. The CDR3 coding sequence is TGTGCCACCAGCAGAGTGCGGATTCTACTGAACACTGAAGCTTTCTTT.

This clone came up a few times. J is TRBJ2-5 and V is TRBV19; possibly TRBD2 for D (5 bases). V dropped 10 bases and J dropped 2 bases, with 14 bases sitting between them. Germline V gene lookup returns CDR1 LNHDA and CDR2 SQIVND (reference sequence). This CDR3 spans 13 amino acids. As DNA, the CDR3 is TGTGCCACCAGCCGGGGTCGTCAAGAGACCCAGTACTTC. Translating it yields CATSRGRQETQYF.